The TCR beta chain under discussion was sequenced for a study of shared clonotypes between healthy human individuals. The assay was immunoSEQ multiplex PCR, and TCRdb's table has in-frame clones only and misses some. This sample has roughly 2.4 million clones, with almost 96% found just once. Of note for this clone: This specimen includes other DNA sequences encoding the same CDR3.

The CDR3 spans 14 residues. With 6 bases removed from V and 1 base from J, the gap between germline ends came to 9 bases. Per the germline V gene, CDR1 is MNHEY and CDR2 is SVGAGI. This chain joins TRBV6-5 and TRBJ2-2; D is unclear. This clonotype was sampled from a young man in good health. Sequencing was carried out using naive CD4+ T cells sorted from blood. The subset: CD45RA+ positively selected. This chain's CDR3 is CASSLDGNTGELFF. As DNA, the CDR3 is TGTGCCAGCAGCCTGGACGGGAACACCGGGGAGCTGTTTTTT.